The rows below give T cell receptor beta chains drawn from one sample of a study of early T cells in non-severe SARS-CoV-2 infection. TCRdb processed the 5' RACE reads anew with MiXCR; each CDR3 protein has one entry. Of about 61,000 distinct CDR3 sequences listed, 12% are singletons. This specimen was whole blood, taken at baseline. Every receptor here comes from an adult who was a healthcare worker with PCR-confirmed SARS-CoV-2 infection or an uninfected control (not recorded which). The donor label of this sample is uncertain. CDR3s include the opening cysteine and the closing phenylalanine or tryptophan. The D gene is left open where the match is weak. Clone size is given for some rows only: seen once, a few or many times, or a class if the clone is expanded.

>TRBJ1-1|.|.|TRBV12-3/TRBV12-4
CASSLTLGRGSFF
TGTGCCAGCAGTTTGACGTTGGGGAGGGGATCATTCTTT
>TRBJ2-1|TRBD2|many|TRBV7-6
CASSLARAGAYNEQFF
TGTGCCAGCAGCTTAGCTCGCGCGGGGGCCTACAATGAGCAGTTCTTC
>TRBJ2-5|.|few|TRBV5-1
CASSLSGGEETQYF
TGCGCCAGCAGCTTGTCGGGCGGGGAAGAGACCCAGTACTTC
>TRBJ1-1|.|many|TRBV28
CASLEEGWVAGAFF
TGTGCCAGCCTTGAGGAGGGCTGGGTTGCGGGAGCTTTCTTT
>TRBJ1-2|.|.|TRBV30
CAWSELYGYTF
TGTGCCTGGAGTGAACTTTATGGCTACACCTTC
>TRBJ1-3|.|many|TRBV12-3/TRBV12-4
CASSPTGGPDSGNTIYF
TGTGCCAGCAGCCCGACGGGGGGCCCGGACTCTGGAAACACCATATATTTT
>TRBJ1-2|.|few|TRBV27
CASSRGGTQNYGYTF
TGTGCCAGCAGCCGAGGGGGGACACAGAACTATGGCTACACCTTC
>TRBJ2-3|TRBD2|many|TRBV19
CASSPPRTSGSTDTQYF
TGTGCCAGTAGTCCGCCTAGGACTAGCGGGAGTACAGATACGCAGTATTTT
>TRBJ1-5|.|.|TRBV12-3/TRBV12-4
CAARRAINQPQHF
TGTGCCGCTCGCCGGGCAATCAATCAGCCCCAGCATTTT
>TRBJ2-4|TRBD1|few|TRBV19
CASSDPGQKNIQYF
TGTGCCAGTAGTGACCCGGGACAGAAAAACATTCAGTACTTC
>TRBJ2-1|.|many|TRBV29-1
CSVSDTWSSYNEQFF
TGCAGCGTTTCGGATACCTGGAGCTCCTACAATGAGCAGTTCTTC